Listed below are T cell receptor beta chains from one sample, sequenced in a study of blood T cell repertoires in COVID-19. TCRdb's table, derived via immunoSEQ multiplex PCR, lists solely in-frame clones and lacks some. The sample carries roughly 300,000 clones, roughly nine tenths recorded once. The specimen was PBMCs or T cells enriched from blood (not recorded which). The receptor set was obtained from a woman in her thirties who had recovered from COVID-19. The CDR3 runs from the conserved cysteine through the conserved F or W. Each record gives: D gene, J gene, clone size, V gene, CDR3 DNA, CDR3 protein. A D gene is named only where the DNA matches it firmly. The size entry is marked missing in some rows and otherwise reads once, few, many or a size class.

d_gene: TRBD1
j_gene: TRBJ2-4
abundance: NA
v_gene: TRBV5-1
CDR3nt: TGCGCCAGCAAATTAGGACAGGACAAAAACATTCAGTACTTC
CDR3aa: CASKLGQDKNIQYF

d_gene: TRBD2
j_gene: TRBJ2-1
abundance: once
v_gene: TRBV7-8
CDR3nt: TGTGCCAGCAGCTTCTTAGCGGGAGCTTCTTACAATGAGCAGTTCTTC
CDR3aa: CASSFLAGASYNEQFF

d_gene: NA
j_gene: TRBJ1-2
abundance: NA
v_gene: TRBV5-1
CDR3nt: TGCGCCAGCAGCTTGGAGGGAGGTGGCTACACCTTC
CDR3aa: CASSLEGGGYTF

d_gene: NA
j_gene: TRBJ2-2
abundance: NA
v_gene: TRBV11-2
CDR3nt: TGTGCCAGCAGCTCCCACAGACAGGAAAGGAAGGCCGGGGAGCTGTTTTTT
CDR3aa: CASSSHRQERKAGELFF

d_gene: TRBD2
j_gene: TRBJ2-5
abundance: NA
v_gene: TRBV5-4
CDR3nt: TGTGCCAGCAGCTCAGCGGGGGGACAAGAGACCCAGTACTTC
CDR3aa: CASSSAGGQETQYF

d_gene: NA
j_gene: TRBJ1-5
abundance: NA
v_gene: TRBV15
CDR3nt: TGTGCCACCAGCAGAAACCGGGACATCGGCAGTCAGCCCCAGCATTTT
CDR3aa: CATSRNRDIGSQPQHF

d_gene: TRBD1
j_gene: TRBJ2-7
abundance: NA
v_gene: TRBV28
CDR3nt: TGTGCCAGCAGTCCCCCGGGACAGGGGGCTGGGGAGCAGTACTTC
CDR3aa: CASSPPGQGAGEQYF

d_gene: NA
j_gene: TRBJ2-3
abundance: NA
v_gene: TRBV7-9
CDR3nt: TGTGCCAGCAGCTCGTCCGGGTATAGCGTCCTGGATACGCAGTATTTT
CDR3aa: CASSSSGYSVLDTQYF

d_gene: TRBD1
j_gene: TRBJ2-2
abundance: NA
v_gene: TRBV11-2
CDR3nt: TGTGCCAGCGGTCGACAGGGGTCGATCGGGGAGCTGTTTTTT
CDR3aa: CASGRQGSIGELFF

d_gene: TRBD1
j_gene: TRBJ1-2
abundance: NA
v_gene: TRBV28
CDR3nt: TGTGCCAGCAGCCCGGGACAGGGTAACTATGGCTACACCTTC
CDR3aa: CASSPGQGNYGYTF

d_gene: NA
j_gene: TRBJ1-2
abundance: NA
v_gene: TRBV12-3/TRBV12-4
CDR3nt: TGTGCCAGCACACCAGGACAGTACTATGGCTACACCTTC
CDR3aa: CASTPGQYYGYTF

d_gene: TRBD2
j_gene: TRBJ2-7
abundance: NA
v_gene: TRBV29-1
CDR3nt: TGCAGCGTTCTTTTCCGCGGGAGGGCCGGTTACGAGCAGTACTTC
CDR3aa: CSVLFRGRAGYEQYF

d_gene: NA
j_gene: TRBJ1-3
abundance: NA
v_gene: TRBV7-2
CDR3nt: TGTGCCAGCAGCTTAGAGGCCAGGAGGTCTGGAAACACCATATATTTT
CDR3aa: CASSLEARRSGNTIYF

d_gene: TRBD2
j_gene: TRBJ2-7
abundance: NA
v_gene: TRBV11-2
CDR3nt: TGTGCCAGCAGCTTCGGGACTAGCTACGAGCAGTACTTC
CDR3aa: CASSFGTSYEQYF

d_gene: NA
j_gene: TRBJ1-1
abundance: NA
v_gene: TRBV24-1
CDR3nt: TGTGCCACCAGTGAGGGATGGGAGGCTGAAGCTTTCTTT
CDR3aa: CATSEGWEAEAFF

d_gene: NA
j_gene: TRBJ1-2
abundance: once
v_gene: TRBV18
CDR3nt: TGTGCCAGCTCGCGTAGCGCCCCCTCGGACGGAGACTATGGCTACACCTTC
CDR3aa: CASSRSAPSDGDYGYTF

d_gene: NA
j_gene: TRBJ2-1
abundance: NA
v_gene: TRBV4-2
CDR3nt: TGTGCCAGCAGCCAAGATTTAAATGAGCAGTTCTTC
CDR3aa: CASSQDLNEQFF

d_gene: TRBD2
j_gene: TRBJ2-7
abundance: NA
v_gene: TRBV4-3
CDR3nt: TGCGCCAGCAGCCGGGCGGGAGGGGAATACGAGCAGTACTTC
CDR3aa: CASSRAGGEYEQYF

d_gene: TRBD1
j_gene: TRBJ1-6
abundance: NA
v_gene: TRBV6-5
CDR3nt: TGTGCCAGCAGCAACAGGGGAAGAAATTCACCCCTCCACTTT
CDR3aa: CASSNRGRNSPLHF

d_gene: NA
j_gene: TRBJ1-1
abundance: NA
v_gene: TRBV11-3
CDR3nt: TGTGCCAGCAGCTTGGGAGTGAACACTGAAGCTTTCTTT
CDR3aa: CASSLGVNTEAFF

d_gene: TRBD1
j_gene: TRBJ1-2
abundance: NA
v_gene: TRBV6-5
CDR3nt: TGTGCCAGCAGATCCGGGACAGGGTGGAACTATGGCTACACCTTC
CDR3aa: CASRSGTGWNYGYTF

d_gene: NA
j_gene: TRBJ2-7
abundance: NA
v_gene: TRBV7-2
CDR3nt: TGTGCCAGCAGCTTAAGCCGGGGAGGATCCTACGAGCAGTACTTC
CDR3aa: CASSLSRGGSYEQYF

d_gene: TRBD1
j_gene: TRBJ1-2
abundance: NA
v_gene: TRBV15
CDR3nt: TGTGCCACCAGCACCGGACAGGGGGGACTTGGGGGCTACACCTTC
CDR3aa: CATSTGQGGLGGYTF

d_gene: TRBD1
j_gene: TRBJ1-2
abundance: NA
v_gene: TRBV25-1
CDR3nt: TGTGCCAGCAGTGACCCACAGGGGATCGGTGGCTACACCTTC
CDR3aa: CASSDPQGIGGYTF

d_gene: NA
j_gene: TRBJ2-5
abundance: NA
v_gene: TRBV6-5
CDR3nt: TGTGCCAGCAGTTACCAGGGAGGAGGAGAGACCCAGTACTTC
CDR3aa: CASSYQGGGETQYF

d_gene: NA
j_gene: TRBJ1-2
abundance: NA
v_gene: TRBV7-2
CDR3nt: TGTGCCAGCAGCTTAGTGGCAGGGCTCGAACGCTATGGCTACACCTTC
CDR3aa: CASSLVAGLERYGYTF

d_gene: NA
j_gene: TRBJ2-1
abundance: NA
v_gene: TRBV11-2
CDR3nt: TGTGCCAGCAGCTTCGGGCGGGCCGCCTACAATGAGCAGTTCTTC
CDR3aa: CASSFGRAAYNEQFF

d_gene: NA
j_gene: TRBJ1-5
abundance: NA
v_gene: TRBV5-6
CDR3nt: TGTGCCAGCAGCTTAGGAAGGGGCCTAGGTCAGCCCCAGCATTTT
CDR3aa: CASSLGRGLGQPQHF

d_gene: TRBD1
j_gene: TRBJ1-2
abundance: NA
v_gene: TRBV7-2
CDR3nt: TGTGCCAGCAGCTTATACAGGGGGTATGGCTACACCTTC
CDR3aa: CASSLYRGYGYTF

d_gene: NA
j_gene: TRBJ2-3
abundance: NA
v_gene: TRBV11-3
CDR3nt: TGTGCCAGCAGCTTAGAGGGCAGACGCACAGATACGCAGTATTTT
CDR3aa: CASSLEGRRTDTQYF

d_gene: TRBD1
j_gene: TRBJ2-7
abundance: NA
v_gene: TRBV18
CDR3nt: TGTGCCAGCTCACCAACACGGGACAGGGTGTCGTACGAGCAGTACTTC
CDR3aa: CASSPTRDRVSYEQYF

d_gene: TRBD2
j_gene: TRBJ2-7
abundance: NA
v_gene: TRBV3-1/TRBV3-2
CDR3nt: TGTGCCAGCAGCCAAGATGGGGGGAGGGACGAGCAGTACTTC
CDR3aa: CASSQDGGRDEQYF

d_gene: TRBD1
j_gene: TRBJ2-6
abundance: NA
v_gene: TRBV20-1
CDR3nt: TGCAGTGCTAGTCGTCGGCAGGGGGCAGGTGGGGCCAACGTCCTGACTTTC
CDR3aa: CSASRRQGAGGANVLTF

d_gene: TRBD2
j_gene: TRBJ2-1
abundance: once
v_gene: TRBV19
CDR3nt: TGTGCCAGTAGTACTAGCGGGGTTCCCTACAATGAGCAGTTCTTC
CDR3aa: CASSTSGVPYNEQFF

d_gene: NA
j_gene: TRBJ1-5
abundance: NA
v_gene: TRBV3-1/TRBV3-2
CDR3nt: TGTGCCAGCAGCCAAGATCCCGGGGATCCTCATCAGCCCCAGCATTTT
CDR3aa: CASSQDPGDPHQPQHF

d_gene: TRBD1
j_gene: TRBJ1-5
abundance: NA
v_gene: TRBV18
CDR3nt: TGTGCCAGCTCACCGGGACAGGGGGCTGATCAGCCCCAGCATTTT
CDR3aa: CASSPGQGADQPQHF

d_gene: TRBD1
j_gene: TRBJ2-7
abundance: NA
v_gene: TRBV7-2
CDR3nt: TGTGCCAGCAGCTTAAACCGGGACAGGCTCTACGAGCAGTACTTC
CDR3aa: CASSLNRDRLYEQYF

d_gene: NA
j_gene: TRBJ2-1
abundance: NA
v_gene: TRBV4-3
CDR3nt: TGCGCCAGCAGCCAAGATCAGGTAGCGCCTGAGCAGTTCTTC
CDR3aa: CASSQDQVAPEQFF

d_gene: NA
j_gene: TRBJ2-4
abundance: NA
v_gene: TRBV7-9
CDR3nt: TGTGCCAGCAGCCCATCAGGAGCCAAAAACATTCAGTACTTC
CDR3aa: CASSPSGAKNIQYF

d_gene: TRBD1
j_gene: TRBJ1-5
abundance: NA
v_gene: TRBV10-1
CDR3nt: TGCGCCAGCAGTGGGCCAGGGAACAGGGGTCAGCCCCAGCATTTT
CDR3aa: CASSGPGNRGQPQHF

d_gene: TRBD1
j_gene: TRBJ1-2
abundance: few
v_gene: TRBV28
CDR3nt: TGTGCCAGCAGTCCAATCGGGACAGGGTCAGCTAACTATGGCTACACCTTC
CDR3aa: CASSPIGTGSANYGYTF

d_gene: NA
j_gene: TRBJ2-1
abundance: few
v_gene: TRBV18
CDR3nt: TGTGCCAGCTCGGCTGGACAGACGATCTACAATGAGCAGTTCTTC
CDR3aa: CASSAGQTIYNEQFF

d_gene: TRBD1
j_gene: TRBJ1-6
abundance: NA
v_gene: TRBV5-4
CDR3nt: TGTGCCAGCAGCTTGGTGGCAGGGGGGAATTCACCCCTCCACTTT
CDR3aa: CASSLVAGGNSPLHF

d_gene: NA
j_gene: TRBJ1-6
abundance: NA
v_gene: TRBV27
CDR3nt: TGTGCCAGCATAGATTCGGTGCGTTCACCCCTCCACTTT
CDR3aa: CASIDSVRSPLHF

d_gene: NA
j_gene: TRBJ2-2
abundance: NA
v_gene: TRBV27
CDR3nt: TGTGCCAGCAGTTTATTTTCCGGGAGCACCGGGGAGCTGTTTTTT
CDR3aa: CASSLFSGSTGELFF

d_gene: TRBD1
j_gene: TRBJ1-5
abundance: NA
v_gene: TRBV6-5
CDR3nt: TGTGCCAGCAGCCCCGGGACAGGCGGGGATCAGCCCCAGCATTTT
CDR3aa: CASSPGTGGDQPQHF

d_gene: TRBD1
j_gene: TRBJ1-2
abundance: once
v_gene: TRBV28
CDR3nt: TGTGCCAGCAGTGGGGCAGGGGGTGGCTACACCTTC
CDR3aa: CASSGAGGGYTF

d_gene: NA
j_gene: TRBJ1-3
abundance: NA
v_gene: TRBV19
CDR3nt: TGTGCCTCCCATAAGGGAGGGTCCCCTGGAAACACCATATATTTT
CDR3aa: CASHKGGSPGNTIYF

d_gene: TRBD2
j_gene: TRBJ2-4
abundance: NA
v_gene: TRBV6-5
CDR3nt: TGTGCCAGCAGTCCTCTAGCGGGTAAAAACATTCAGTACTTC
CDR3aa: CASSPLAGKNIQYF

d_gene: NA
j_gene: TRBJ1-1
abundance: NA
v_gene: TRBV28
CDR3nt: TGTGCCAGCAGTTTACCACCACCTGGACACGGGAACACTGAAGCTTTCTTT
CDR3aa: CASSLPPPGHGNTEAFF